The rows below give T cell receptor beta chains drawn from one sample of a study of CD8 T cells in Susac syndrome. TCRdb re-derived calls from the immunoSEQ multiplex PCR reads in MiXCR, one entry per CDR3 protein. The table has about 130,000 distinct CDR3 sequences, under 95% seen once. Sample: CD8+ T cells from PBMCs. These receptors came from a human donor with multiple sclerosis. The CDR3 runs from the conserved cysteine through the conserved F or W. D genes are given only for firm matches. Clone size, where shown, is once, few, many, or a class for clones that have expanded.

J: TRBJ2-7; size: NA; D: TRBD1; V: TRBV9; CDR3: CASSVDPTPQGVYEQYF; DNA: TGTGCCAGCAGCGTAGACCCTACTCCACAGGGGGTCTACGAGCAGTACTTC
J: TRBJ2-1; size: NA; D: TRBD2; V: TRBV2; CDR3: CASSELIAGGVNEQFF; DNA: TGTGCCAGCAGTGAATTGATAGCGGGAGGGGTAAATGAGCAGTTCTTC
J: TRBJ2-1; size: NA; D: TRBD1; V: TRBV4-2; CDR3: CASSEGAMPNEQFF; DNA: TGTGCCAGCAGCGAGGGGGCGATGCCCAATGAGCAGTTCTTC
J: TRBJ2-5; size: NA; D: TRBD2; V: TRBV30; CDR3: CAWRPRTSRETQYF; DNA: TGTGCCTGGAGACCTCGGACTAGTCGGGAGACCCAGTACTTC
J: TRBJ1-5; size: NA; D: NA; V: TRBV6-5; CDR3: CASSSNGMPNQPQHF; DNA: TGTGCCAGCAGTTCCAACGGGATGCCCAATCAGCCCCAGCATTTT
J: TRBJ2-7; size: NA; D: TRBD2; V: TRBV5-4; CDR3: CASSLEASGSHEQYF; DNA: TGTGCCAGCAGCTTGGAGGCTAGCGGGAGCCACGAGCAGTACTTC
J: TRBJ1-1; size: NA; D: NA; V: TRBV30; CDR3: CAWDYEGSRVVEAFF; DNA: TGTGCCTGGGATTACGAGGGGTCCCGGGTTGTTGAAGCTTTCTTT
J: TRBJ2-7; size: NA; D: NA; V: TRBV28; CDR3: CASSSPRGGGTYEQYF; DNA: TGTGCCAGCAGTTCCCCCCGAGGAGGGGGGACTTACGAGCAGTACTTC
J: TRBJ2-1; size: NA; D: TRBD2; V: TRBV19; CDR3: CASSIMAAGLAGGNEQFF; DNA: TGTGCCAGTAGTATAATGGCAGCGGGACTAGCGGGGGGCAATGAGCAGTTCTTC
J: TRBJ2-7; size: NA; D: TRBD1; V: TRBV4-1; CDR3: CASSQDRAGGYYEQYF; DNA: TGCGCCAGCAGCCAAGATAGGGCAGGGGGCTACTACGAGCAGTACTTC
J: TRBJ1-1; size: NA; D: NA; V: TRBV7-9; CDR3: CASSSYNTEAFF; DNA: TGTGCCAGCAGCTCCTACAACACTGAAGCTTTCTTT
J: TRBJ1-3; size: NA; D: NA; V: TRBV11-2; CDR3: CASSLVGYSGNTIYF; DNA: TGTGCCAGCAGCTTAGTGGGATACTCTGGAAACACCATATATTTT
J: TRBJ2-6; size: NA; D: NA; V: TRBV29-1; CDR3: CSVEEGAGANVLTF; DNA: TGCAGCGTTGAAGAGGGGGCCGGGGCCAACGTCCTGACTTTC
J: TRBJ2-7; size: once; D: TRBD1; V: TRBV28; CDR3: CASSRDRNYEQYF; DNA: TGTGCCAGCAGTCGGGACAGGAACTACGAGCAGTACTTC
J: TRBJ2-1; size: NA; D: NA; V: TRBV24-1; CDR3: CATSSFGGSSYNEQFF; DNA: TGTGCCACCAGCTCCTTCGGTGGGAGCTCCTACAATGAGCAGTTCTTC
J: TRBJ2-3; size: few; D: NA; V: TRBV30; CDR3: CAWSHTSTDTQYF; DNA: TGTGCCTGGAGCCACACTAGCACAGATACGCAGTATTTT
J: TRBJ2-5; size: NA; D: TRBD2; V: TRBV13; CDR3: CASSQGLAGLGTQYF; DNA: TGTGCCAGCAGCCAGGGACTAGCGGGGCTCGGGACCCAGTACTTC
J: TRBJ2-1; size: NA; D: NA; V: TRBV28; CDR3: CASSPLIRQFF; DNA: TGTGCCAGCAGTCCGCTAATCCGGCAGTTCTTC
J: TRBJ2-7; size: NA; D: NA; V: TRBV29-1; CDR3: CSVEDRYEQYF; DNA: TGCAGCGTTGAAGACAGGTACGAGCAGTACTTC
J: TRBJ2-7; size: few; D: NA; V: TRBV29-1; CDR3: CSVGNGLTYEQYF; DNA: TGCAGCGTCGGGAACGGACTGACCTACGAGCAGTACTTC
J: TRBJ1-4; size: NA; D: TRBD1; V: TRBV7-3; CDR3: CASSASGTGNEKLFF; DNA: TGTGCCAGCAGCGCCTCCGGGACAGGGAATGAAAAACTGTTTTTT
J: TRBJ2-7; size: NA; D: TRBD1; V: TRBV19; CDR3: CASSTGGGFYEQYF; DNA: TGTGCCAGTAGCACAGGGGGCGGTTTCTACGAGCAGTACTTC
J: TRBJ2-4; size: once; D: NA; V: TRBV6-5; CDR3: CASSYSGGLGFNIQYF; DNA: TGTGCCAGCAGTTACTCGGGGGGACTCGGGTTCAACATTCAGTACTTC
J: TRBJ2-1; size: NA; D: TRBD2; V: TRBV5-1; CDR3: CASSLKREWEKNEQFF; DNA: TGCGCCAGCAGCTTGAAGCGGGAGTGGGAAAAAAATGAGCAGTTCTTC
J: TRBJ2-1; size: NA; D: NA; V: TRBV7-9; CDR3: CASSPPADNEQFF; DNA: TGTGCCAGCAGCCCCCCTGCCGACAATGAGCAGTTCTTC
J: TRBJ1-3; size: NA; D: TRBD1; V: TRBV7-9; CDR3: CASSSTGTDRHSGNTIYF; DNA: TGTGCCAGCAGCTCTACCGGGACAGATCGTCACTCTGGAAACACCATATATTTT
J: TRBJ2-3; size: NA; D: NA; V: TRBV20-1; CDR3: CSAREVRGTDTQYF; DNA: TGCAGTGCTAGAGAGGTTAGGGGCACAGATACGCAGTATTTT
J: TRBJ2-2; size: NA; D: NA; V: TRBV25-1; CDR3: CASRATGYYTGELFF; DNA: TGTGCCAGCAGGGCCACAGGGTACTACACCGGGGAGCTGTTTTTT
J: TRBJ1-1; size: NA; D: TRBD1; V: TRBV6-5; CDR3: CASSFGQENTEAFF; DNA: TGTGCCAGCAGCTTCGGACAGGAGAACACTGAAGCTTTCTTT
J: TRBJ2-3; size: NA; D: NA; V: TRBV29-1; CDR3: CSVEFGISGDTQYF; DNA: TGCAGCGTTGAATTCGGCATATCCGGGGATACGCAGTATTTT
J: TRBJ1-1; size: NA; D: NA; V: TRBV6-1; CDR3: CASTMGRMNTEAFF; DNA: TGTGCCAGCACCATGGGAAGAATGAACACTGAAGCTTTCTTT
J: TRBJ1-1; size: NA; D: TRBD1; V: TRBV6-2/TRBV6-3; CDR3: CASSYSWGQGNTEAFF; DNA: TGTGCCAGCAGTTACTCGTGGGGACAGGGGAACACTGAAGCTTTCTTT
J: TRBJ2-1; size: NA; D: NA; V: TRBV5-1; CDR3: CASSLGRLVNEQFF; DNA: TGCGCCAGCAGCTTGGGAAGGCTAGTAAATGAGCAGTTCTTC
J: TRBJ1-2; size: NA; D: NA; V: TRBV11-2; CDR3: CASSLDGQGVLYGYTF; DNA: TGTGCCAGCAGCTTAGATGGCCAGGGAGTCCTCTATGGCTACACCTTC
J: TRBJ2-7; size: once; D: NA; V: TRBV6-5; CDR3: CASSYEGGPSEQYF; DNA: TGTGCCAGCAGTTATGAAGGGGGTCCTTCGGAGCAGTACTTC
J: TRBJ2-5; size: NA; D: NA; V: TRBV7-9; CDR3: CASSPPGETQYF; DNA: TGTGCCAGCAGCCCACCCGGGGAGACCCAGTACTTC
J: TRBJ2-7; size: few; D: TRBD2; V: TRBV13; CDR3: CASSPGLATVAQYF; DNA: TGTGCCAGCAGCCCGGGACTAGCAACTGTCGCGCAGTACTTC
J: TRBJ2-1; size: NA; D: NA; V: TRBV4-1; CDR3: CASSGFSGEQFF; DNA: TGCGCCAGCAGCGGGTTTAGCGGTGAGCAGTTCTTC
J: TRBJ1-5; size: NA; D: NA; V: TRBV6-4; CDR3: CASSAQGTQHF; DNA: TGTGCCAGCAGCGCTCAGGGAACCCAGCATTTT
J: TRBJ2-3; size: NA; D: TRBD2; V: TRBV7-8; CDR3: CASTIGLGGADTQYF; DNA: TGTGCCAGCACCATTGGACTAGGAGGAGCAGATACGCAGTATTTT
J: TRBJ1-5; size: NA; D: TRBD1; V: TRBV19; CDR3: CASSIEGGGGQPQHF; DNA: TGTGCCAGTAGTATAGAAGGAGGGGGCGGGCAGCCCCAGCATTTT
J: TRBJ2-3; size: NA; D: NA; V: TRBV18; CDR3: CASSPREDTQYF; DNA: TGTGCCAGCTCACCTCGGGAAGATACGCAGTATTTT
J: TRBJ2-2; size: NA; D: TRBD2; V: TRBV9; CDR3: CASTSGGNTGELFF; DNA: TGTGCCAGCACAAGCGGGGGGAACACCGGGGAGCTGTTTTTT
J: TRBJ2-1; size: once; D: NA; V: TRBV6-5; CDR3: CASSPDSAAEQFF; DNA: TGTGCCAGCAGTCCTGACTCCGCCGCAGAGCAGTTCTTC
J: TRBJ1-1; size: NA; D: TRBD1; V: TRBV6-5; CDR3: CASMIGQGKTEAFF; DNA: TGTGCCAGTATGATTGGACAGGGCAAAACTGAAGCTTTCTTT
J: TRBJ2-3; size: NA; D: NA; V: TRBV10-3; CDR3: CAISESRATDTQYF; DNA: TGTGCCATCAGTGAGTCCCGAGCCACAGATACGCAGTATTTT
J: TRBJ2-7; size: NA; D: TRBD1; V: TRBV27; CDR3: CASSTQPGQGYEQYF; DNA: TGTGCCAGCAGTACCCAACCGGGACAGGGCTACGAGCAGTACTTC
J: TRBJ2-7; size: NA; D: NA; V: TRBV9; CDR3: CASSVGNGYEQYF; DNA: TGTGCCAGCAGCGTGGGTAATGGGTACGAGCAGTACTTC
J: TRBJ2-3; size: once; D: TRBD2; V: TRBV3-1; CDR3: CASSPRLAGEMGTDTQYF; DNA: TGTGCCAGCAGCCCGCGACTAGCGGGAGAAATGGGCACAGATACGCAGTATTTT
J: TRBJ1-2; size: NA; D: NA; V: TRBV14; CDR3: CASSANRATNYGYTF; DNA: TGTGCCAGCAGTGCTAACAGGGCGACTAACTATGGCTACACCTTC